The clone carrying this T cell receptor beta chain has only one observation. The data were taken from a study of blood T cell repertoires in COVID-19. Profiled with immunoSEQ multiplex PCR; TCRdb holds only in-frame clones, not every one. The sample lists about 59,000 clones, roughly 80% occurring once. Losses at the gene ends were 2 bases for V and 6 bases for J; bases not matched to a gene: 5. Germline V gene lookup returns CDR1 MNHNS and CDR2 SASEGT. This CDR3 spans 15 amino acids. V is TRBV6-1 and J is TRBJ1-1; 11 positions match TRBD1. Sequences were obtained from peripheral blood. This receptor was identified in a woman in her 70s with acute or convalescent COVID-19. CDR3: CASSELGTGGPEAFF. DNA for the CDR3: TGTGCCAGCAGTGAATTGGGGACAGGGGGACCTGAAGCTTTCTTT.